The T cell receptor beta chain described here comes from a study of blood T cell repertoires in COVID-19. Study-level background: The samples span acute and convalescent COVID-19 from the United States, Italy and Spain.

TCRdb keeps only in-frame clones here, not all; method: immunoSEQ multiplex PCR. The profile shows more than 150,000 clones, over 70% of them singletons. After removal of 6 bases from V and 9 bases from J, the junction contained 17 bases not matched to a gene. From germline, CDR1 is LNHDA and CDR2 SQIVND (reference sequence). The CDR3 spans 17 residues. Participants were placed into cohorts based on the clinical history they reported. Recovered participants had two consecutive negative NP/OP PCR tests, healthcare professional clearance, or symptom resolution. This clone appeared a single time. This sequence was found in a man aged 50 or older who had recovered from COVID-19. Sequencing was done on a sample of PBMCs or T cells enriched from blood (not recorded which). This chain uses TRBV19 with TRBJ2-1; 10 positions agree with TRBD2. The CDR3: CASSHLGTSARPGEQFF. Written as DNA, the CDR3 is TGTGCCAGTAGCCACCTGGGGACTAGCGCCCGGCCTGGTGAGCAGTTCTTC.